The T cell receptor beta chain under discussion was sequenced for a study of early T cells in non-severe SARS-CoV-2 infection. Study in general: The authors sequenced bulk RNA from unsorted whole blood, leaving chains unpaired.

This clonotype was counted at least ten times. Its antigen is currently unknown. General study results and limits: A preference for anti-spike CD8 responses marked VDJdb matching, which missed private and CD4 specificities.

TCRdb reprocessed the 5' RACE reads with MiXCR, giving one entry per CDR3 protein. Among some 80,000 distinct CDR3 sequences listed, 5% were seen once. This CDR3 has 16 amino acids. Trimming removed 0 bases from V and 0 bases from J; junction bases left unmatched: 7. Germline CDR1 and CDR2: DFQATT and SNEGSKA (reference sequence). This TCR came from an adult who was a healthcare worker with PCR-confirmed SARS-CoV-2 infection or an uninfected control (not recorded which). The chain is built from TRBV20-1 and TRBJ2-5; TRBD1 matches 7 bases. Source: whole blood, taken at baseline. CDR3 sequence: CSAREKTGWYQETQYF. The CDR3 bases are TGCAGTGCTAGAGAGAAGACAGGGTGGTACCAAGAGACCCAGTACTTC.